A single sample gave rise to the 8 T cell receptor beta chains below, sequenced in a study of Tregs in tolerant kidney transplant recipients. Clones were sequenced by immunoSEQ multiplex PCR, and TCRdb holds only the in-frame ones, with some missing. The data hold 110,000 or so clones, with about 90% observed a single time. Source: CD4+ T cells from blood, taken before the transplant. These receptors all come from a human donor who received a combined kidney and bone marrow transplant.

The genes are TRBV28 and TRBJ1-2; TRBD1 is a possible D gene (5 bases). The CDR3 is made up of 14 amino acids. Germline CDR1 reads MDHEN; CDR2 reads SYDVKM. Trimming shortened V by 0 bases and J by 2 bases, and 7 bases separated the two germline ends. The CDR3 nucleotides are TGTGCCAGCAGTTTATGGGGGGGGAACTATGGCTACACCTTC. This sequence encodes CASSLWGGNYGYTF.

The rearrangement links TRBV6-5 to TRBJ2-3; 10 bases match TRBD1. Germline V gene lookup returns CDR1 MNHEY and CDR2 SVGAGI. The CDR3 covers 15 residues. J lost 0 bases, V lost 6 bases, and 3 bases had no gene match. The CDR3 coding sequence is TGTGCCAGCAGCCTGGGACAGGGGAGCACAGATACGCAGTATTTT. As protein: CASSLGQGSTDTQYF.

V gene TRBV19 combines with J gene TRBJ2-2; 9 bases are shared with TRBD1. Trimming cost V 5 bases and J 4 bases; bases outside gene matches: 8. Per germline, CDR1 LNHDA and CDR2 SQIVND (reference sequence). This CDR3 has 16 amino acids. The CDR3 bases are TGTGCCAGTAGTCAATTGGGACAGGGTTTCACCGGGGAGCTGTTTTTT. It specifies CASSQLGQGFTGELFF.

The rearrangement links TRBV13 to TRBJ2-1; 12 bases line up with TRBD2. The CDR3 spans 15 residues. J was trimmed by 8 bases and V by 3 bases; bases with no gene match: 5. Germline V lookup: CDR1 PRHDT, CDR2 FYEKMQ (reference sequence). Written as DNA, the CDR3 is TGTGCCAGCAGCTTTCTAGCGGGGGGGCCCTATGAGCAGTTCTTC. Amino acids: CASSFLAGGPYEQFF.

CDR3 sequence reads: CASSLMGAGELFF. For the CDR3, the DNA is TGTGCCAGCAGCTTGATGGGCGCCGGGGAGCTGTTTTTT. The chain combines TRBV7-9 with TRBJ2-2; no clear D. The CDR3 has 13 residues. V gave up 3 bases and J gave up 6 bases, with 8 bases separating them. In germline, CDR1 is SEHNR, CDR2 FQNEAQ (reference sequence).

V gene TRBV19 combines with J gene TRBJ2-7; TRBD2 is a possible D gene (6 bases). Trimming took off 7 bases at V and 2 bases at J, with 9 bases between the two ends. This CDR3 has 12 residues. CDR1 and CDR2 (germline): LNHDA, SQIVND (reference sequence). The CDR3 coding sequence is TGTGCCAGTACCGGGAGAACCTACGAGCAGTACTTC. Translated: CASTGRTYEQYF. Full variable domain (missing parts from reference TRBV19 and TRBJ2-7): DGGITQSPKYLFRKEGQNVTLSCEQNLNHDAMYWYRQDPGQGLRLIYYSQIVNDFQKGDIAEGYSVSREKKESFPLTVTSAQKNPTAFYLCASTGRTYEQYFGPGTRLTVT.

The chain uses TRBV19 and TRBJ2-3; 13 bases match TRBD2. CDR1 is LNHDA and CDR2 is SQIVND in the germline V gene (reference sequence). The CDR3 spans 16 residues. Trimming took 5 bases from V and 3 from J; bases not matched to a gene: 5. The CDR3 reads CASSSRTSGRTDTQYF. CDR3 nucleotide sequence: TGTGCCAGTAGTTCCAGGACTAGCGGGAGAACAGATACGCAGTATTTT.

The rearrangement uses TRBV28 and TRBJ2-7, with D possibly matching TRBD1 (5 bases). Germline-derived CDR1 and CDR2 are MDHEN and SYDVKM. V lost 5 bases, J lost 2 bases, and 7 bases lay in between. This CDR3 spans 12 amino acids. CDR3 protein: CASSHRPYEQYF. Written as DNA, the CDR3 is TGTGCCAGCAGTCACAGGCCCTACGAGCAGTACTTC.